This T cell receptor (beta chain) is from a study of OX40 agonist ivuxolimab in advanced cancers. Looking at the study overall: The costimulatory receptor OX40 (CD134) was targeted by ivuxolimab, a fully human IgG2 agonistic monoclonal antibody. The paper describes the monotherapy dose-escalation part (N ≈ 51 patients) of the phase I trial of ivuxolimab. Of the approximately 54 dose-escalation patients, hepatocellular carcinoma was present in approximately 20, melanoma in approximately 15, renal cell carcinoma in 9 and head and neck cancer in 9. Prior anti-PD-1, anti-PD-L1 or anti-CTLA-4 therapy was permitted, and checkpoint inhibitors had been received by about two fifths of dose-escalation patients. The purpose of peripheral TCRbeta sequencing was to test whether ivuxolimab changed TCR sequence diversity and led to clonal T-cell expansion. A male proportion of nearly 85% and a mean age of around 60 years, ranging from 23 to 79, were recorded for the dose-escalation cohort. Three dose-escalation patients achieved partial responses, one with hepatocellular carcinoma and two with cutaneous melanoma. Intravenous ivuxolimab was administered to patients every 2 weeks at six dose levels: 0.01, 0.1, 0.3, 1.5, 3 and 10 mg/kg. On the study overall, not on this receptor specifically: Low levels of normalized T-cell clonal expansion were also shown by some nonresponding patients. At doses from 0.1 to 3.0 mg/kg, clonal expansion was seen in both CD4+ and CD8+ blood T cells between baseline and week 6. After ivuxolimab, expanded clones were on average more numerous among CD8+ T cells than among CD4+ T cells. The antigen specificity of the clonally expanded peripheral T cells was not determined. Partial responders in the 0.1-3.0 mg/kg groups had among the lowest normalized peripheral clonal expansion, especially among CD8+ T cells.

The CDR3 numbers 10 residues from cysteine through phenylalanine. Only the CDR3 portion is preserved as DNA: 30 bases, with reading frame beginning at the first base. Deletion took 8 bases off V and 7 bases off J, with a span of 5 bases between the germline ends. The germline V gene provides CDR1 SGHVS and CDR2 FQNEAQ. The trial excluded patients who had a history of autoimmune disease or were on systemic immunosuppression. Peripheral blood for TCR sequencing was drawn from every dose cohort at baseline, at cycle 4 day 1 and at cycle 7 day 1. The samples were taken from a phase I, first-in-human, multicenter, open-label dose-escalation trial of ivuxolimab. Adults with locally advanced or metastatic melanoma, renal cell, hepatocellular, or head and neck squamous cell carcinoma were enrolled in the trial. Before TCR sequencing, CD4+ and CD8+ T cells were separately sorted from peripheral blood. Genomic DNA was isolated from the sorted cells so that the TCRbeta CDR3 region could be sequenced. The immunoSEQ Assay was used to sequence the TCRbeta CDR3 regions. The table was pulled from immuneACCESS by TCRdb, which kept in-frame rearrangements only. Such tables lose some clones; where checked, under half of the loss comes from unresolved V genes, and the rest has no known cause. In this sample the table shows 70,000 to 95,000 clones, approximately 95% of which occur a single time. The top ten constitute roughly 22% of the sample.

This clone has just one count. The antigen this receptor binds is unknown. No much larger clonotype is one base removed from it; base qualities were not supplied. The material sequenced was CD4+ or CD8+ T cells sorted from blood, taken in a trial of the OX40 agonist ivuxolimab. The receptor was isolated from an adult with an advanced solid tumor such as melanoma, head and neck, liver or kidney cancer. The sequence links TRBV7-8 to TRBJ1-4; a tentative D call is TRBD1 (5 bases match). The CDR3 region: CASQGEKLFF. The DNA sequence reads TGTGCCAGCCAGGGTGAAAAACTGTTTTTT.